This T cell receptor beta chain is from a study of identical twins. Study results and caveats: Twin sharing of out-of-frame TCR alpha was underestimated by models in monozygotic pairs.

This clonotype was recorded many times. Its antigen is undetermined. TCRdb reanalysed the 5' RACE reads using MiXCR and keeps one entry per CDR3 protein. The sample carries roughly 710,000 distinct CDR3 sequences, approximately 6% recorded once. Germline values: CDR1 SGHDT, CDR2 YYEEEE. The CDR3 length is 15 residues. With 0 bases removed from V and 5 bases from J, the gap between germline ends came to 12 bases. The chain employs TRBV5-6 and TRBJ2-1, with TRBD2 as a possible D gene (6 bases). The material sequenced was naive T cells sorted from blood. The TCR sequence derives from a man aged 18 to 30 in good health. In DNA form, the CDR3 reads TGTGCCAGCAGCTTGGTGGCGGGATTCGACAATGAGCAGTTCTTC. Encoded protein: CASSLVAGFDNEQFF.